These T cell receptor beta chains were read from a single sample in a study of T-cell reconstitution after alpha-beta-depleted transplantation in children. TCRdb processed the PCR reads anew with MiXCR; each CDR3 protein has one entry. The data hold around 190,000 distinct CDR3 sequences, with 6.6% observed a single time. The source was PBMCs, collected before TCRalphabeta/CD19-depleted stem cell transplant. All receptors come from a boy under 10 years old with acute lymphoblastic leukemia, due to receive a stem cell transplant. CDR3s include the opening cysteine and the closing phenylalanine or tryptophan. The order of the fields is D gene, J gene, clone size, V gene, CDR3 DNA, CDR3 protein. The D gene is left open where the match is weak. A row's size may be missing; if present it is once, few, many or a size class.

TRBD2 TRBJ2-2 . TRBV7-8 TGTGCCAGCAGTAGGTCCGGGACTAGCGGGGGGCCAAACACCGGGGAGCTGTTTTTT CASSRSGTSGGPNTGELFF
. TRBJ1-2 many TRBV7-2 TGTGCCAGCAGCTTCGGTCACCGCTATGGCTACACCTTC CASSFGHRYGYTF
. TRBJ1-6 few TRBV6-2/TRBV6-3 TGTGCCAGCAGTTACTGGCAGGAATCACCCCTCCACTTT CASSYWQESPLHF
. TRBJ2-5 few TRBV15 TGTGCCACCAGCAGAGTTTTCCCCGGGACAGGGGATCTAGCGGGGGGTAAAGAGACCCAGTACTTC CATSRVFPGTGDLAGGKETQYF
TRBD2 TRBJ2-1 few TRBV28 TGTGCCAGCAGACAAGCGGGAGATTGGTACAATGAGCAGTTCTTC CASRQAGDWYNEQFF
. TRBJ1-5 many TRBV7-9 TGTGCCAGCAGCTTAGGAGGGTTCAATCAGCCCCAGCATTTT CASSLGGFNQPQHF
TRBD1 TRBJ2-7 many TRBV28 TGTGCCAGCACCCTCCAGCGGGACAGGGACTACGAGCAGTACTTC CASTLQRDRDYEQYF
TRBD1 TRBJ1-1 many TRBV5-1 TGCGCCAGCAGCTTTAGGACAGGGGGTACTGAAGCTTTCTTT CASSFRTGGTEAFF
. TRBJ1-6 many TRBV20-1 TGCAGTGCTAGAGATTCAGCTTATAATTCACCCCTCCACTTT CSARDSAYNSPLHF
TRBD2 TRBJ2-2 many TRBV7-6 TGTGCCAGCAGCGAAGGCTACCAGAGCGGGAGGGCCTCCGGGGAGCTGTTTTTT CASSEGYQSGRASGELFF
. TRBJ1-2 few TRBV12-3/TRBV12-4 TGTGCCAGCAGTTTTAGTTTAGGGCTTAACTATGGCTACACCTTC CASSFSLGLNYGYTF
. TRBJ2-2 few TRBV11-2 TGTGCCAGCAGCACACGGGCCGGGGAGCTGTTTTTT CASSTRAGELFF
TRBD2 TRBJ2-7 many TRBV28 TGTGCCAGCAGTCGGACTAGTTCCGAGCAGTACTTC CASSRTSSEQYF
. TRBJ2-1 . TRBV7-2 TGTGCCAGCAGCTTACTAGACTACAATGAGCAGTTCTTC CASSLLDYNEQFF
. TRBJ2-5 . TRBV21-1 TGTGCCAGCAGCAACGGACTAGCGGGTTTCCAAGAGACCCAGTACTTC CASSNGLAGFQETQYF
TRBD1 TRBJ1-1 few TRBV20-1 TGCAGTGCTAGAAATGGACAGGGGGCGAACCGAGCTTTCTTT CSARNGQGANRAFF
TRBD1 TRBJ2-1 many TRBV4-3 TGCGCCAGCAGCCAAGATGCTTGGACAGGGACCGGTGAGCAGTTCTTC CASSQDAWTGTGEQFF
. TRBJ2-1 many TRBV28 TGTGCCAGCACCTGGGGGGGGGCCGCCTACAATGAGCAGTTCTTC CASTWGGAAYNEQFF
TRBD1 TRBJ2-3 many TRBV7-2 TGTGCCAGCAGCACGTCAGGGGGCCTGAGCACAGATACGCAGTATTTT CASSTSGGLSTDTQYF
. TRBJ2-1 . TRBV29-1 TGCAGCGTTACCGAGGACAGTTACAATGAGCAGTTCTTC CSVTEDSYNEQFF
. TRBJ2-4 many TRBV7-2 TGTGCCAGCAGCCTAGGGTTGTCGTCCAAAAACATTCAGTACTTC CASSLGLSSKNIQYF
TRBD2 TRBJ2-5 many TRBV6-9 TGTGCCAGCAGACTAGCGAGTGAGACCCAGTACTTC CASRLASETQYF
. TRBJ2-7 many TRBV27 TGTGCCAGCAGTCAAGGGACGGACTCCTACGAGCAGTACTTC CASSQGTDSYEQYF
TRBD1 TRBJ2-2 few TRBV4-3 TGCCCCAGCAGCCAAGATAGGGACAGTTTGAACACCGGGGAGCTGTTTTTT CPSSQDRDSLNTGELFF
TRBD1 TRBJ1-2 . TRBV4-3 TGCGCCAGCAGCCAAGTGGGACAGGGGCCCTCTTATGGCTACACCTTC CASSQVGQGPSYGYTF
. TRBJ2-4 once TRBV29-1 TGCAGCGTCAGCATGCTAGTGGGGGCAAACATTCAGTACTTC CSVSMLVGANIQYF
TRBD2 TRBJ2-1 many TRBV12-3/TRBV12-4 TGTGCCAGCAGTTTGGCTAGCGGGTTAGATGAGCAGTTCTTC CASSLASGLDEQFF
TRBD1 TRBJ1-5 few TRBV20-1 TGCAGTGCTAGAGTAGGGGACAGTAGCAATCAGCCCCAGCATTTT CSARVGDSSNQPQHF
. TRBJ2-3 many TRBV20-1 TGCAGTGCCTCCGTGGGCAGTAGGAACACAGATACGCAGTATTTT CSASVGSRNTDTQYF
TRBD2 TRBJ2-1 many TRBV15 TGTGCCACCAGCAGAGCCAGACTAGCGGACAATGAGCAGCTCTTC CATSRARLADNEQLF
. TRBJ1-5 many TRBV11-2 TGTGCCAGCAGCCCGGCCCGGGAACAGCCCCAGCATTTT CASSPAREQPQHF
TRBD2 TRBJ2-1 many TRBV28 TGTGCCAGCACCCCTAGAGCGGGGCCTCACTACAATGAGCAGTTCTTC CASTPRAGPHYNEQFF
TRBD1 TRBJ1-4 . TRBV28 TGTGCCAGCAGTTTCCGGGACAGAATCAAAAAACTGTTTTTT CASSFRDRIKKLFF
. TRBJ2-1 . TRBV27 TGTGCCAGCAGTCCTTCGAGGGCAGGGTATCACAATGAGCAGTTCTTC CASSPSRAGYHNEQFF
TRBD2 TRBJ2-5 . TRBV7-2 TGTGCCAGCAGCTTAGGGTCGGGGCGGGGGGGCCCTCAGACCCAGTACTTC CASSLGSGRGGPQTQYF
. TRBJ2-7 few TRBV11-3 TGTGCCAGCAGCTTAGACCCGGTGGGGGTCGAGCAGTACTTC CASSLDPVGVEQYF
. TRBJ2-2 . TRBV6-2/TRBV6-3 TGTGCCAGCAACCCTCGGGGGGCCCTAGCCTGGGGGGCCGGGGAGCTGTTTTTT CASNPRGALAWGAGELFF
. TRBJ1-2 many TRBV12-3/TRBV12-4 TGTGCCAGCAGTTTAGACCGCTCTCGCTACACCTTC CASSLDRSRYTF
. TRBJ1-5 many TRBV10-3 TGTGCCATCAGCGAGTCGGCTGTTCAGCCCCAGCATTTT CAISESAVQPQHF
. TRBJ2-5 many TRBV7-9 TGTGCCAGCAGCTCTGACCCGGGCCGAAAATCAGGGGTAGGGGAGACCCAGTACTTC CASSSDPGRKSGVGETQYF
TRBD2 TRBJ2-5 many TRBV5-5 TGTGCCAGCAGCTTGGTGGAACTAGCGGGGTTTTTTCGGGAGACCCAGTACTTC CASSLVELAGFFRETQYF
TRBD2 TRBJ2-5 few TRBV18 TGTGCCAGCTCACCGGCGGGAGGGGCCCCGGAAGAGACCCAGTACTTC CASSPAGGAPEETQYF
. TRBJ2-7 many TRBV4-3 TGCGCCAGCAGCCAAGAAACGGAAAGGGACGAGCAGTACTTC CASSQETERDEQYF
. TRBJ1-2 . TRBV7-2 TGTGCCAGCAGCTTAGGGCCGGCTAACTATGGCTACACCTTC CASSLGPANYGYTF
. TRBJ1-5 few TRBV4-3 TGCGCCAGCAGCCAAGATAATGTGGTTTGGCAGCCCCAGCATTTT CASSQDNVVWQPQHF
. TRBJ1-2 few TRBV3-1 TGTGCCAGCAGCCAAGGGGGGTTCGGGGGACTCTATGGCTACACCTTC CASSQGGFGGLYGYTF
TRBD1 TRBJ2-1 many TRBV20-1 TGCGGAACCCCCGGGACAGGGGTTGACAATGAGCAGTTCTTC CGTPGTGVDNEQFF
. TRBJ2-3 few TRBV7-8 TGTGCCAGCAGCTTAGCAGGGGGGACGGCCTTGAGGTTGGAAGATACGCAGTATTTT CASSLAGGTALRLEDTQYF
TRBD1 TRBJ2-7 . TRBV7-9 TGTGCCAGCAGACAGGGGCCCGAGCAGTACTTC CASRQGPEQYF
TRBD1 TRBJ2-7 . TRBV5-5 TGTGCCAGCAGCTTGACGGTCGAGACAGGGTTCGACGAGCAGTACTTC CASSLTVETGFDEQYF
. TRBJ1-1 many TRBV29-1 TGCAGCGTTGAAGGGTCTTTGTTCGCTGAAGCTTTCTTT CSVEGSLFAEAFF
. TRBJ2-3 few TRBV28 TGTGCCAGCAGTCCACGAACGGAGGGCCGGCGGGATACGCAGTATTTT CASSPRTEGRRDTQYF
. TRBJ1-1 many TRBV29-1 TGCAGCGTTGAACTAAGGGGACGGGGGGGCGGTTTGAGCACTGAAGCTTTCTTT CSVELRGRGGGLSTEAFF
. TRBJ1-6 few TRBV6-2/TRBV6-3 TGTGCCAGCACCCTACTATGGTCACCCCTCCACTTT CASTLLWSPLHF
TRBD2 TRBJ2-3 many TRBV9 TGTGCCAGCAGCGTATGGGAGGGCCAAGGAGATACGCAGTATTTT CASSVWEGQGDTQYF